This is a list of T cell receptor beta chains from one sample in a study of T cell responses to AZD1222 COVID-19 vaccine. TCRdb keeps only in-frame clones here, not all; method: immunoSEQ multiplex PCR. The sample consists of more than 100,000 clones, over 85% of them appearing once. Material: peripheral blood, obtained on day 0 of AZD1222 vaccination. The receptors stem from an adult in good health. Both conserved end residues are part of each CDR3. The D gene is left open where the match is weak. A row's size may be missing; if present it is once, few, many or a size class.

clone size	D gene	J gene	V gene	CDR3 protein	CDR3 DNA
-	TRBD2	TRBJ2-1	TRBV15	CATSPNPTSGSPRNEQFF	TGTGCCACCAGCCCCAATCCGACTAGCGGGAGCCCCCGCAATGAGCAGTTCTTC
-	-	TRBJ1-5	TRBV4-1	CASSQVSLSNQPQHF	TGCGCCAGCAGCCAAGTAAGCCTTAGCAATCAGCCCCAGCATTTT
-	-	TRBJ1-2	TRBV30	CAWGVTGAVDGYTF	TGTGCCTGGGGTGTAACGGGGGCTGTGGATGGCTACACCTTC
-	-	TRBJ2-7	TRBV5-5	CASSFTPGLIDYEQYF	TGTGCCAGCAGCTTTACCCCGGGCCTTATCGACTACGAGCAGTACTTC
-	-	TRBJ1-1	TRBV3-1/TRBV3-2	CASSQEGPWGMNTEAFF	TGTGCCAGCAGCCAAGAGGGCCCGTGGGGCATGAACACTGAAGCTTTCTTT
once	-	TRBJ1-2	TRBV6-6	CASSYSIQGDDYGYTF	TGTGCCAGCAGCTACTCGATACAGGGAGATGACTATGGCTACACCTTC
-	-	TRBJ1-2	TRBV28	CASSRLRGYTF	TGTGCCAGCAGCCGTCTCCGTGGCTACACCTTC
once	TRBD1	TRBJ2-5	TRBV12-5	CASAPGQGGVFSETQYF	TGTGCTAGTGCCCCCGGACAGGGAGGTGTTTTCTCGGAGACCCAGTACTTC
-	TRBD1	TRBJ2-2	TRBV6-5	CASSQTGQATGELFF	TGTGCCAGCAGTCAAACGGGACAGGCCACCGGGGAGCTGTTTTTT
-	-	TRBJ1-1	TRBV3-1/TRBV3-2	CASRGARNTEAFF	TGTGCCAGCAGGGGGGCTCGGAACACTGAAGCTTTCTTT
-	TRBD2	TRBJ2-1	TRBV6-1	CASSDALAGGNNEQFF	TGTGCCAGCAGTGACGCCCTAGCGGGAGGGAACAATGAGCAGTTCTTC
-	-	TRBJ1-2	TRBV6-2/TRBV6-3	CASSRTFYGYTF	TGTGCCAGCAGCAGGACTTTCTATGGCTACACCTTC
-	-	TRBJ2-5	TRBV5-4	CASSLEGVGETQYF	TGTGCCAGCAGCTTGGAAGGGGTAGGAGAGACCCAGTACTTC